The source of this T cell receptor beta chain is a study of identical twins. General study results and limits: The study found weaker excess twin sharing in beta out-of-frame sequences. Modelling approaches yielded underestimates of out-of-frame TCR alpha sharing between monozygotic twins.

Template switching added a universal primer site, and cDNA bore unique molecular identifiers. TCRdb reprocessed the 5' RACE reads via MiXCR and lists one record per CDR3 protein. Here the sample spans 410,000 or so distinct CDR3 sequences, around 20% being singletons. This clonotype occurred many times. The antigen remains unidentified. Every sampled donor was Caucasian and healthy. This CDR3 is 15 amino acids long. CDR1 SGHRS and CDR2 YFSETQ come from the germline V gene. The ends were cut back, 4 bases at V and 4 bases at J, with 17 bases in the middle. The chain recombines TRBV5-1 with TRBJ1-2, with a tentative D call TRBD1 (6 bases). The sequence was obtained from a man aged 50 to 60 in good health. The sequenced material came from naive T cells sorted from blood. CDR3 in amino acids: CASSTQGGAGYGYTF. CDR3 nucleotides: TGCGCCAGCAGCACCCAAGGGGGAGCTGGCTATGGCTACACCTTC. Supplemented by reference TRBV5-1 and TRBJ1-2, the full variable domain reads KAGVTQTPRYLIKTRGQQVTLSCSPISGHRSVSWYQQTPGQGLQFLFEYFSETQRNKGNFPGRFSGRQFSNSRSEMNVSTLELGDSALYLCASSTQGGAGYGYTFGSGTRLTVV.